Listed here is a single T cell receptor beta chain. Its specificity is unknown. The sample comes from a study of shared clonotypes between healthy human individuals. J lost 6 bases, V lost 5 bases, and 8 bases had no gene match. The CDR3 has 15 residues. Germline V CDR1 and CDR2: ENHRY, SYGVKD. General study findings and limits: Sequencing depth was expected to influence donor clonotype sharing.

Data came from immunoSEQ multiplex PCR; TCRdb stores just in-frame clones and leaves some out. The table includes roughly 2.6 million clones, roughly 92% detected once. This receptor was identified in a man younger than 35 in good health. The sample was naive CD4+ T cells sorted from blood. This sample's subset: CD45RA+ positively selected. The genes are TRBV10-3 and TRBJ2-1; 9 nucleotides agree with TRBD2. The CDR3 here is CAISLSGGSPNEQFF. The CDR3 bases are TGTGCCATCAGTTTGAGCGGGGGGTCCCCCAATGAGCAGTTCTTC.